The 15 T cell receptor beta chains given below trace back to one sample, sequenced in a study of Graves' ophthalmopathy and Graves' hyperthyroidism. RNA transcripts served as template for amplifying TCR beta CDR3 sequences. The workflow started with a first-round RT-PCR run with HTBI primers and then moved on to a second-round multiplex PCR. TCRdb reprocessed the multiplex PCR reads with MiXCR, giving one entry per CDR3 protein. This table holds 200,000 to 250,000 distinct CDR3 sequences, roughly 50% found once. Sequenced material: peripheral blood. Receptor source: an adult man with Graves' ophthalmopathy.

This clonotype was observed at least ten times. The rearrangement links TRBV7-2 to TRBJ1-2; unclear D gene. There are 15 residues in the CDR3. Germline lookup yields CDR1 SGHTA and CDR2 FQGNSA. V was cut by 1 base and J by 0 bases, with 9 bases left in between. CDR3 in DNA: TGTGCCAGCAGCTTAGAGGTAGCGGCTAACTATGGCTACACCTTC. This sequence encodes CASSLEVAANYGYTF.

CDR3 protein: CSVGIGSYNSPLHF. The CDR3, as DNA: TGCAGCGTTGGCATAGGCAGTTATAATTCACCCCTCCACTTT. This rearrangement joins TRBV29-1 to TRBJ1-6, with D hard to call. This CDR3 has 14 residues. The germline V gene encodes CDR1 SQVTM and CDR2 ANQGSEA. Trimming took off 4 bases at V and 4 bases at J, with 11 bases between the two ends.

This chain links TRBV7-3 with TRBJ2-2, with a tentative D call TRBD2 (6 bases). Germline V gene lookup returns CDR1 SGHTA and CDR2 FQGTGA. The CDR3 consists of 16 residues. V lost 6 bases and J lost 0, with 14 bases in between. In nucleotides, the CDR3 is TGTGCCAGCAGTTCAAATAGCGGCGCGAACACCGGGGAGCTGTTTTTT. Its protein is CASSSNSGANTGELFF.

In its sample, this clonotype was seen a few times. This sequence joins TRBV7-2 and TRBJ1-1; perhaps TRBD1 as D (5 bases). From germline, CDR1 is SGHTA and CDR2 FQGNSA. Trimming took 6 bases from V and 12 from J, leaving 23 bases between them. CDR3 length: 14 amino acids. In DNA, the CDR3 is TGTGCCAGCAGTAGATCTCCCGGGACCACAGGAACTTTCTTT. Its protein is CASSRSPGTTGTFF.

The CDR3 region is CSAEGGVRSNQPQHF. The CDR3 DNA is TGCAGTGCTGAGGGGGGGGTGAGGAGCAATCAGCCCCAGCATTTT. The chain has TRBV20-1 and TRBJ1-5; TRBD1 is a possible D gene (6 bases). CDR3 size: 15 residues. Trimming took 5 bases from V and 1 from J, leaving 15 bases between them. Germline lookup yields CDR1 DFQATT and CDR2 SNEGSKA (reference sequence).

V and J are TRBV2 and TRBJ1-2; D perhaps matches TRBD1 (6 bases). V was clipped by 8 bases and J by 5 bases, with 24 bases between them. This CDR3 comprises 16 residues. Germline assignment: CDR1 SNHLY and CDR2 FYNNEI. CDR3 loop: CASGPRGRLRGYGYTF. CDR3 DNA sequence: TGTGCCAGCGGCCCAAGGGGCAGGTTGAGGGGGTATGGCTACACCTTC.

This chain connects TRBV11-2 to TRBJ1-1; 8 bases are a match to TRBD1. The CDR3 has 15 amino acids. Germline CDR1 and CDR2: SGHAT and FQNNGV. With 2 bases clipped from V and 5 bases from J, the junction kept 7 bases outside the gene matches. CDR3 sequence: CASSLNARGPTEAFF. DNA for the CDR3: TGTGCCAGCAGCTTAAATGCCAGGGGGCCTACTGAAGCTTTCTTT.

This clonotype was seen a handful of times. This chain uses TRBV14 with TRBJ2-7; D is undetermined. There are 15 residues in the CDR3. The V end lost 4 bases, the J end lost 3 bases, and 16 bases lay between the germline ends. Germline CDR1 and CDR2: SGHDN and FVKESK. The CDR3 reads CASSPRPSARYEQYF. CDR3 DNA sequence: TGTGCCAGCAGCCCGAGACCCTCCGCTCGCTACGAGCAGTACTTC.

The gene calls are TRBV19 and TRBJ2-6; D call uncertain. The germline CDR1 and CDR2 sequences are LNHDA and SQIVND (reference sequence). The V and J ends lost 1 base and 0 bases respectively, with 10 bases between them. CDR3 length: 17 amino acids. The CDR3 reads CASSIVAGNSGANVLTF. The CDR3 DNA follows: TGTGCCAGTAGTATAGTGGCAGGAAACTCTGGGGCCAACGTCCTGACTTTC.

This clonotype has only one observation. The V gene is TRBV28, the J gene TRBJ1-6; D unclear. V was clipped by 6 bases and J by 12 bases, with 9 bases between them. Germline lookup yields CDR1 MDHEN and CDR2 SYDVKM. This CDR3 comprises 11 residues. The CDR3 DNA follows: TGTGCCAGCAGGCCCGTTGGACCCCTCCACTTT. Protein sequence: CASRPVGPLHF.

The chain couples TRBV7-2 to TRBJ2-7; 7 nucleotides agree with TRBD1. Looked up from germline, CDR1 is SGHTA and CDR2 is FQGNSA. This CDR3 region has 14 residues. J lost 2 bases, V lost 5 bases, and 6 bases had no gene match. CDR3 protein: CASSRQGSPYEQYF. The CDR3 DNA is TGTGCCAGCAGCCGACAGGGAAGCCCCTACGAGCAGTACTTC.

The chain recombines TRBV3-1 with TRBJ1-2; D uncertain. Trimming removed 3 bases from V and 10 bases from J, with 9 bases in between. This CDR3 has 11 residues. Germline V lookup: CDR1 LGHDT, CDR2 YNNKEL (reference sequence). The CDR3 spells CASSHYRHYTF. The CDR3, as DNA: TGTGCCAGCAGCCATTACCGGCACTACACCTTC.

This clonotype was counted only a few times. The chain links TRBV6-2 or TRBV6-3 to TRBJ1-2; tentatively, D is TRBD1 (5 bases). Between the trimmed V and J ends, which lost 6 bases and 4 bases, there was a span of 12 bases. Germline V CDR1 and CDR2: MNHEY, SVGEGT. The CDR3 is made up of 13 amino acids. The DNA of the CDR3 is TGTGCCAGCAGGGCAGGGAATACCTATGGCTACACCTTC. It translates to CASRAGNTYGYTF.

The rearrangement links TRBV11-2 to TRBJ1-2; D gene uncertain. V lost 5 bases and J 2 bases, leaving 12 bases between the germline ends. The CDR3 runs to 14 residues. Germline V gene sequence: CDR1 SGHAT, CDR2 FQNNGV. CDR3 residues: CASSPSLRNYGYTF. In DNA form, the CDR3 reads TGTGCCAGCAGCCCAAGTTTAAGAAACTATGGCTACACCTTC.

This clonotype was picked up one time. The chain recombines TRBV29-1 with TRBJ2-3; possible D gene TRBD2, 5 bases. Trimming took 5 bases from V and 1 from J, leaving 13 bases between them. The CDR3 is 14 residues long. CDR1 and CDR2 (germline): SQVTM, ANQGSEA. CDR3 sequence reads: CSVRPGVGTDTQYF. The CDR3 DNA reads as TGCAGCGTTCGACCCGGGGTGGGCACAGATACGCAGTATTTT.